A selection of T cell receptor beta chains follows, all from one sample in a study of blood T cells in healthy people across ages. TCRdb independently ran MiXCR on the 5' RACE reads; one entry per CDR3 protein. There are 1,500,000 or so distinct CDR3 sequences in the sample; around 59% occur only once, and roughly 6.3% lies in the top ten. The specimen sequenced was blood. These receptors originate from a man younger than 35 in good health. The CDR3 runs from the conserved cysteine through the conserved F or W. Each record gives: J gene, V gene, clone size, D gene, CDR3 DNA, CDR3 protein. A D gene is named only where the DNA matches it firmly. A clone size is listed for some rows: how often the clone was seen (once, few, many), or a class if it is expanded.

TRBJ2-1	TRBV20-1	few	-	TGCAGTGCTAGAGGAGCACCCGGAGATGAGCAGTTCTTC	CSARGAPGDEQFF
TRBJ1-4	TRBV3-1	once	-	TGTGCCAGCAGCCAAGGGACAAGTGATGAAAAACTGTTTTTT	CASSQGTSDEKLFF
TRBJ2-1	TRBV27	once	-	TGTGCCAGCACTGCCGGGACGAGCGACAATGAGCAGTTCTTC	CASTAGTSDNEQFF
TRBJ1-5	TRBV7-2	-	-	TGTGCCAGCAGCTTAGTCCTTAGCAATCAGCCCCAGCATTTT	CASSLVLSNQPQHF
TRBJ2-1	TRBV3-1	-	TRBD1	TGTGCCAGCAGCTACACGACAGGGGACAATGAGCAGTTCTTC	CASSYTTGDNEQFF
TRBJ2-7	TRBV28	-	-	TGTGCCAGCAGTTACTCCCTTCGATCCGAGCAGTACTTC	CASSYSLRSEQYF
TRBJ2-7	TRBV15	-	TRBD1	TGTGCCACCAGCAGAGATTCAGGGGGAGCAGGCGAGCAGTACTTC	CATSRDSGGAGEQYF
TRBJ1-2	TRBV6-6	few	-	TGTGCCAGCAGTTACTCGACAAGTGTCAACGGACCCTATGGCTACACCTTC	CASSYSTSVNGPYGYTF
TRBJ2-3	TRBV9	-	-	TGTGCCAGCAGCGCCAACCCCGGGACGGGTAACATGGATACGCAGTATTTT	CASSANPGTGNMDTQYF
TRBJ2-4	TRBV2	-	TRBD2	TGTGCCAGCAGGACGACTAGCGGTAAAAACATTCAGTACTTC	CASRTTSGKNIQYF
TRBJ2-1	TRBV20-1	-	-	TGCAGTGCCAACAGGGAAAACAATGAGCAGTTCTTC	CSANRENNEQFF
TRBJ1-4	TRBV4-2	few	-	TGTGCCAGCAGCCAAGACTCGTTTGAAAAACTGTTTTTT	CASSQDSFEKLFF
TRBJ2-7	TRBV2	-	-	TGTGCCAGCAGTGATCGGAAGATCGGCTACGAGCAGTACTTC	CASSDRKIGYEQYF
TRBJ2-7	TRBV4-1	-	TRBD1	TGCGCCAGCAGCCAAGTGACAGGGGGATTTTACAATGAGCAGTACTTC	CASSQVTGGFYNEQYF
TRBJ2-1	TRBV29-1	few	-	TGCAGCGTTGAAGCCGGCCAGCCCCATGAGCAGTTCTTC	CSVEAGQPHEQFF
TRBJ2-5	TRBV7-2	few	TRBD1	TGTGCCAGCACCTTAAACAGGGGACCGGGGGAGACCCAGTACTTC	CASTLNRGPGETQYF
TRBJ2-7	TRBV30	-	TRBD2	TGTGCCTGGAGTGTACGACGTCTAGCGGGAGGGAACTCCTACGAGCAGTACTTC	CAWSVRRLAGGNSYEQYF
TRBJ2-1	TRBV11-2	-	TRBD2	TGTGCCAGCAGCTTAGATATGGGGACTAGCGGGAGGGCCCCCTACAATGAGCAGTTCTTC	CASSLDMGTSGRAPYNEQFF
TRBJ2-3	TRBV5-1	-	TRBD2	TGCGCCAGCAGCATCGGACTAGCGGGGGACACAGATACGCAGTATTTT	CASSIGLAGDTDTQYF
TRBJ2-7	TRBV5-1	-	-	TGCGCCAGCAGCTTGGGGCTTGGGGGCTCCTACGAGCAGTACTTC	CASSLGLGGSYEQYF
TRBJ2-1	TRBV29-1	-	TRBD2	TGCAGCGCCTTGGGACTAGCGTTCTACAATGAGCAGTTCTTC	CSALGLAFYNEQFF
TRBJ2-6	TRBV25-1	once	TRBD2	TGTGCCAGCAGTGCTAGCGGGTCTGGGGCCAACGTCCTGACTTTC	CASSASGSGANVLTF
TRBJ1-5	TRBV10-3	-	TRBD1	TGTGCCATCAGTGTGGGACAGGGGGAAGATCAGCCCCAGCATTTT	CAISVGQGEDQPQHF
TRBJ1-2	TRBV4-1	few	-	TGCGCCAGCAGCCGAGATAAGGGGATACTTGGCTACACCTTC	CASSRDKGILGYTF
TRBJ2-1	TRBV4-3	-	TRBD1	TGCGCCAGCAGCCTGACAGGGTCCGGAGAGCAGTTCTTC	CASSLTGSGEQFF
TRBJ2-7	TRBV5-8	-	-	TGTGCCAGCAACCCCACCAATTTCTGGGGAGAGCAGTACTTC	CASNPTNFWGEQYF
TRBJ1-1	TRBV4-3	-	-	TGCGCCAGCAGGAGGGGGGCTGGGACTGAAGCTTTCTTT	CASRRGAGTEAFF
TRBJ2-7	TRBV27	once	TRBD1	TGTGCCAGCAGTGTAGTCGCCCCGACAGGGGTCTACGAGCAGTACTTC	CASSVVAPTGVYEQYF
TRBJ2-3	TRBV5-1	-	TRBD1	TGCGCCAGCAGCTTGCCCCGGGACAGATTCACAGATACGCAGTATTTT	CASSLPRDRFTDTQYF
TRBJ2-3	TRBV20-1	once	TRBD2	TGCAGTGCTAGCATAGCGGGGGATGCTTCTAGCACAGATACGCAGTATTTT	CSASIAGDASSTDTQYF
TRBJ2-7	TRBV29-1	few	-	TGCAGCGCCCAAAGCGGAGAATCCTACGAGCAGTACTTC	CSAQSGESYEQYF
TRBJ2-6	TRBV11-2	once	TRBD1	TGTGCCAGCAGCTCCTTCCGGGACAGGGACCTCTCTGGGGCCAACGTCCTGACTTTC	CASSSFRDRDLSGANVLTF